These T cell receptor beta chains were read from a single sample in a study of T cells in Graves' hyperthyroidism and ophthalmopathy. Via MiXCR, TCRdb re-called the multiplex PCR reads, giving one row per CDR3 protein. The sample carries about 610,000 distinct CDR3 sequences, about a sixth recorded once. Sequences were obtained from blood. The receptor set was obtained from a woman aged 40 to 50 with Graves' ophthalmopathy. The CDR3 runs from the conserved cysteine through the conserved F or W. The D gene is left open where the match is weak. Only part of the rows carry a size: once, few, many, or a class if the clone is expanded.

J gene,D gene,clone size,V gene,CDR3 protein,CDR3 DNA
TRBJ1-6,.,few,TRBV12-3/TRBV12-4,CASSGVNSPLHF,TGTGCCAGCTCAGGGGTAAATTCACCCCTCCACTTT
TRBJ1-4,.,many,TRBV7-3,CASSSSKGRRDEKLFF,TGTGCCAGCAGTTCCTCCAAAGGTAGAAGGGACGAAAAACTGTTTTTT
TRBJ2-7,TRBD1,many,TRBV30,CAWSVQGPYEQYF,TGTGCCTGGAGTGTACAGGGGCCCTACGAGCAGTACTTC
TRBJ2-6,TRBD1,.,TRBV20-1,CSAATGSSGANVLTF,TGCAGTGCCGCGACAGGGAGCTCTGGGGCCAACGTCCTGACTTTC
TRBJ1-1,.,many,TRBV5-1,CASRGDGRGTEAFF,TGCGCCAGCAGAGGGGACGGAAGGGGCACTGAAGCTTTCTTT
TRBJ2-2,.,.,TRBV18,CASSLSTAFTGELFF,TGTGCCAGCTCACTGAGCACAGCTTTCACCGGGGAGCTGTTTTTT
TRBJ1-4,.,many,TRBV5-1,CASSLSSTNEKLFF,TGCGCCAGCAGCTTAAGCTCAACTAATGAAAAACTGTTTTTT
TRBJ2-7,.,few,TRBV20-1,CSVKKGAGIYEQYF,TGCAGTGTTAAAAAAGGTGCAGGGATCTACGAGCAGTACTTC
TRBJ2-5,TRBD2,.,TRBV3-1,CASSRRGLAGRTQYF,TGTGCCAGCAGCCGAAGAGGCCTAGCGGGGCGGACCCAGTACTTC
TRBJ2-2,TRBD2,.,TRBV7-2,CASSPMGGLAGAPSNTGELFF,TGTGCCAGCAGCCCAATGGGGGGACTAGCGGGGGCGCCATCGAACACCGGGGAGCTGTTTTTT
TRBJ2-1,.,many,TRBV11-2,CASSSSLLAGDNEQFF,TGTGCCAGCAGCTCGAGTCTACTCGCCGGGGACAATGAGCAGTTCTTC
TRBJ1-6,TRBD1,.,TRBV30,CAWNLGQGGNSPLHF,TGTGCCTGGAACCTTGGACAGGGGGGCAATTCACCCCTCCACTTT
TRBJ1-3,TRBD1,few,TRBV28,CASKKGQGHPISGNTIYF,TGTGCCAGCAAAAAAGGACAGGGTCATCCGATCTCTGGAAACACCATATATTTT
TRBJ1-1,.,.,TRBV29-1,CSAKGTRSYTEAFF,TGCAGCGCCAAAGGGACACGGTCGTACACTGAAGCTTTCTTT
TRBJ2-3,.,many,TRBV5-1,CASGERTDTQYF,TGCGCCAGCGGCGAGCGCACAGATACGCAGTATTTT
TRBJ2-3,TRBD2,many,TRBV5-1,CASSLSGGPDTQYF,TGCGCCAGCAGCTTGAGCGGGGGGCCAGATACGCAGTATTTT
TRBJ1-1,.,many,TRBV3-1,CASSHPRGPNTEAFF,TGTGCCAGCAGCCACCCCCGGGGGCCGAACACTGAAGCTTTCTTT
TRBJ2-7,TRBD1,.,TRBV9,CASSVAEQGAPQYF,TGTGCCAGCAGCGTAGCTGAGCAGGGGGCACCCCAGTACTTC
TRBJ1-2,TRBD1,.,TRBV15,CATSDKGEGAIGGTF,TGTGCCACCAGCGACAAAGGCGAGGGGGCGATAGGCGGCACCTTC
TRBJ2-7,.,many,TRBV20-1,CSARDPTRQASYEQYF,TGCAGTGCTAGAGACCCAACCCGACAGGCTTCCTACGAGCAGTACTTC